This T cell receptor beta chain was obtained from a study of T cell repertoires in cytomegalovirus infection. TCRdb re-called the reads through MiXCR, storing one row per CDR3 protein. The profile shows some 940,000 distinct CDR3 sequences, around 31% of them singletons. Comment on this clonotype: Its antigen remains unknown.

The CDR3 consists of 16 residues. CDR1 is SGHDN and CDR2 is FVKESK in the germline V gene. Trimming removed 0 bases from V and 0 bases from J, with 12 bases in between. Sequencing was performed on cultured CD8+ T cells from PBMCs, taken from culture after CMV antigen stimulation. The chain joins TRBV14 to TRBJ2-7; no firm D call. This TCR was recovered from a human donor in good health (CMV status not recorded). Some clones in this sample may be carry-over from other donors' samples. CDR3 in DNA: TGTGCCAGCAGCCAAGAGGCGCTTACAGACTCCTACGAGCAGTACGTC. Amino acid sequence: CASSQEALTDSYEQYV.